The entry below gives a single T cell receptor beta chain sequence along with its context. There are 20 residues in the CDR3. CDR1 MRHNA and CDR2 SNTAGT come from the germline V gene. The trim removed 10 bases at V and 0 bases at J, leaving 23 bases unmatched. The sample is drawn from a study of blood T cell repertoires in COVID-19. Study information: From T cells, B-cell-depleted T cells, or PBMCs came the material, which was cDNA or gDNA.

Produced via immunoSEQ multiplex PCR; TCRdb's table is partial and in-frame only. The data hold some 300,000 clones, with about 91% observed a single time. The source of this sequence is a woman in her twenties or thirties who had recovered from COVID-19. The chain recombines TRBV6-4 with TRBJ2-3; 9 bases align to TRBD2. Sample: peripheral blood. DNA for the CDR3: TGTGCCATGCAGTACATTATTGGGCGGGGGGGCCGGACTAGCACAGATACGCAGTATTTT. Amino acid sequence: CAMQYIIGRGGRTSTDTQYF.